These 5 T cell receptor beta chains share one sample of origin, sequenced in a study of blood T cell repertoires in COVID-19. The table came from immunoSEQ multiplex PCR; TCRdb's copy has only in-frame clones and leaves some out. The profile shows approximately 100,000 clones, around 79% of them singletons. Sample: peripheral blood. The receptors derive from a man aged 65 to 79 with active or convalescent COVID-19.

The J gene is TRBJ1-2, the V gene TRBV7-9, with 7 bases that match TRBD1. Germline V lookup: CDR1 SEHNR, CDR2 FQNEAQ (reference sequence). This CDR3 comprises 15 residues. With 3 bases clipped from V and 4 bases from J, the junction kept 8 bases outside the gene matches. The CDR3 reads CASSLELQGTYGYTF. The CDR3 DNA sequence: TGTGCCAGCAGCTTGGAGTTACAGGGGACCTATGGCTACACCTTC.

This rearrangement joins TRBV2 to TRBJ2-7; possible D gene TRBD2, 6 bases. Looked up from germline, CDR1 is SNHLY and CDR2 is FYNNEI. The CDR3 is 15 residues long. V was pared by 4 bases and J by 6 bases, with 19 bases between. The DNA of the CDR3 is TGTGCCAGCAGTGTAAATCCGGGAGACGCTCCCGAGCAGTACTTC. This encodes CASSVNPGDAPEQYF.

The gene calls are TRBV14 and TRBJ2-6, with 9 bases matching TRBD1. The CDR3 sequence is 16 residues long. J was trimmed by 3 bases and V by 6 bases; bases with no gene match: 6. In germline, CDR1 is SGHDN, CDR2 FVKESK. The CDR3 bases are TGTGCCAGCAGGATACAGGGGGCTGTTGGGGCCAACGTCCTGACTTTC. Its protein is CASRIQGAVGANVLTF.

This rearrangement joins TRBV6-5 to TRBJ1-2, with D perhaps TRBD1 (6 bases). V shed 10 bases and J shed 9 bases, with 21 bases lying between them. Germline V CDR1 and CDR2: MNHEY, SVGAGI. The CDR3 has 13 residues. CDR3 coding DNA: TGTGCCACCTCCCGGACAGTAATTGAGAGCTACACCTTC. Amino acids: CATSRTVIESYTF.

The genes are TRBV10-3 and TRBJ1-4; perhaps TRBD1 as D (5 bases). Germline V gene data show CDR1 as ENHRY and CDR2 as SYGVKD. Trimming took 3 bases from V and 4 from J, leaving 12 bases between them. This CDR3 comprises 15 residues. Written as DNA, the CDR3 is TGTGCCATCAGTGACCCCCCTAGGGGTAATGAAAAACTGTTTTTT. Translating it yields CAISDPPRGNEKLFF.